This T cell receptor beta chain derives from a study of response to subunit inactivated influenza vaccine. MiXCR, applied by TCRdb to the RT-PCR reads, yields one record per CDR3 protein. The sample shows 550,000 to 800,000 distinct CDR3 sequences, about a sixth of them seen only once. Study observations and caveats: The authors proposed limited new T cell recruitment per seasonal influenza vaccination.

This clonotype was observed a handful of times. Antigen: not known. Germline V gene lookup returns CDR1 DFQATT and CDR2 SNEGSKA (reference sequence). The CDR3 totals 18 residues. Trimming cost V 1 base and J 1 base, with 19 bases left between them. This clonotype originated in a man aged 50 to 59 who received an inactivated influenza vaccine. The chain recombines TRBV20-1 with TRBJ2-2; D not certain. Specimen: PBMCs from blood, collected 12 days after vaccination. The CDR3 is CSARGLRSLFQNTGELFF. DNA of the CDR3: TGCAGTGCTAGAGGGCTGAGAAGTCTGTTCCAGAACACCGGGGAGCTGTTTTTT.